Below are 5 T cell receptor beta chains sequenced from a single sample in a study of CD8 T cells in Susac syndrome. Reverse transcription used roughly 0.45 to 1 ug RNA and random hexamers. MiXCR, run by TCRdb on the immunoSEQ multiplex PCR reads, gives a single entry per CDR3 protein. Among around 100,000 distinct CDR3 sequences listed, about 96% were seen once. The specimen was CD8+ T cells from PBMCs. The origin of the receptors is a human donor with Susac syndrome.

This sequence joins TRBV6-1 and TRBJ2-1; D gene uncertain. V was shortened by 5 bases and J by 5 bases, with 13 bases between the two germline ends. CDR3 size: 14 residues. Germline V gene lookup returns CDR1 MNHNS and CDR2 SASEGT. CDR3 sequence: CASSSIQAHNEQFF. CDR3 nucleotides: TGTGCCAGCAGTTCTATCCAGGCCCACAATGAGCAGTTCTTC.

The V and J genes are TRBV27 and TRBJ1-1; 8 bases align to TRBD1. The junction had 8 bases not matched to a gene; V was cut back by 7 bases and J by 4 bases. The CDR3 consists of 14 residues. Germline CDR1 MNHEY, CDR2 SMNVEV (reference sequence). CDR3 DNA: TGTGCCAGCAAAACGTCAGGGGGCGGCACTGAAGCTTTCTTT. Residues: CASKTSGGGTEAFF.

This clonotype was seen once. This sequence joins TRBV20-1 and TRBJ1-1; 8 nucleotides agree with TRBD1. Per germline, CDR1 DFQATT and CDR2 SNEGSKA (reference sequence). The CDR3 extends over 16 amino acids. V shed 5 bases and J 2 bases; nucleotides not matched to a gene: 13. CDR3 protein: CSADTRFGTGNTEAFF. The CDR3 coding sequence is TGCAGTGCTGATACCCGGTTCGGGACAGGAAACACTGAAGCTTTCTTT.

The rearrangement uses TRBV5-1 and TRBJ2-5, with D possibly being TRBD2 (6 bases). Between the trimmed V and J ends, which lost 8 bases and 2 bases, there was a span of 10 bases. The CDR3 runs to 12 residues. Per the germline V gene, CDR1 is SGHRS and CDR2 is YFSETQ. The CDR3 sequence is CASSRGQETQYF. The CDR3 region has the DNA TGCGCCAGTTCCCGGGGGCAAGAGACCCAGTACTTC.

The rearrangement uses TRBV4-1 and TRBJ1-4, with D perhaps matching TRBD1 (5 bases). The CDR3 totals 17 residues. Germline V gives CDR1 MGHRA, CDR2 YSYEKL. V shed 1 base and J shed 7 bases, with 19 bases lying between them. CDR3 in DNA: TGCGCCAGCAGCCAAGGCGGGAGGAGGACGGGGGGTGAAAAACTGTTTTTT. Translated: CASSQGGRRTGGEKLFF.